The clone carrying this T cell receptor beta chain was seen a few times. V was clipped by 2 bases and J by 1 base; unmatched bases: 13. CDR1 and CDR2 from the germline V gene are SGHTA and FQGTGA. The CDR3 consists of 19 residues. Only in-frame clones appear in the TCRdb table, and some are missing; sequencing was by immunoSEQ multiplex PCR. This table holds about 64,000 clones, about 74% found once. Sample time point: blood 4 weeks post-SBRT, at nephrectomy. The treatment: 15 Gy SBRT to primary tumor, nephrectomy 4 weeks later. This entry belongs to a study of radiation and T cells in renal cell carcinoma.

The gene calls are TRBV7-3 and TRBJ2-2, with 7 positions matching TRBD2. This sequence originates from a man between 60 and 75 years old with renal cell carcinoma. Here the sequenced sample was blood, taken from a patient whose treatment included radiotherapy and nephrectomy. CDR3 nucleotide sequence: TGTGCCAGCAGCTTATACCCTAGCGGCCAAGAGGTGAACACCGGGGAGCTGTTTTTT. Amino acid sequence: CASSLYPSGQEVNTGELFF. Drawing the rest from reference TRBV7-3 and TRBJ2-2, the complete variable domain is GAGVSQTPSNKVTEKGKYVELRCDPISGHTALYWYRQSLGQGPEFLIYFQGTGAADDSGLPNDRFFAVRPEGSVSTLKIQRTERGDSAVYLCASSLYPSGQEVNTGELFFGEGSRLTVL.